This TCR beta chain was found in a study of Graves' ophthalmopathy and Graves' hyperthyroidism. Study-wide background: Peripheral blood was gathered at the point of initial diagnosis, before any treatment started.

The CDR3 sequence is 15 residues long. CDR1 is MGHDK, CDR2 SYGVNS, per germline. With V trimmed by 5 bases and J by 3 bases, 9 bases remained unmatched. General study findings and limits: Most clonotypes expanded in thyroid above 0.001 frequency were present in blood too.

This clonotype appeared many times. No antigen is known for it. Diagnoses were established from clinical symptoms, serum thyroxine, TRAb, thyroid ultrasound and orbital computed tomography. TCR beta CDR3 amplification used RNA transcripts. Second-round multiplex PCR came after a first-round RT-PCR that employed HTBI primers. Using its own MiXCR run on the multiplex PCR reads, TCRdb lists one record per CDR3 protein. The sample includes 30,000 to 50,000 distinct CDR3 sequences, roughly 50% of them seen just once. Sequenced: peripheral blood. The V and J genes are TRBV25-1 and TRBJ1-1; 7 nucleotides agree with TRBD1. The TCR was taken from an adult woman with stable Graves' hyperthyroidism. The chain's CDR3 is CASSPQGEGDTEAFF. In DNA form, the CDR3 reads TGTGCCAGCAGTCCCCAGGGGGAAGGGGACACTGAAGCTTTCTTT.